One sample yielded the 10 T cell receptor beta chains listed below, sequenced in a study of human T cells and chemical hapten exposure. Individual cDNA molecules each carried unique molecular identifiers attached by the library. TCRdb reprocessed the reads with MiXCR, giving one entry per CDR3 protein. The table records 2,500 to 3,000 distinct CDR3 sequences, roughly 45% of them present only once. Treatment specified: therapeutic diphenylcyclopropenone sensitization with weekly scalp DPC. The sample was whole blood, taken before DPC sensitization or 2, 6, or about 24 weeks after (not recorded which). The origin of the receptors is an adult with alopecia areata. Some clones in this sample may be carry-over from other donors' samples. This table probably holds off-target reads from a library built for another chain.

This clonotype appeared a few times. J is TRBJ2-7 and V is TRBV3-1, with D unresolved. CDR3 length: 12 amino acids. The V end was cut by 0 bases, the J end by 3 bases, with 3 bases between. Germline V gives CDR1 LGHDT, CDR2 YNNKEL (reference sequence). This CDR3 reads CASSQDSYEQYF. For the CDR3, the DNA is TGTGCCAGCAGCCAAGATAGCTACGAGCAGTACTTC.

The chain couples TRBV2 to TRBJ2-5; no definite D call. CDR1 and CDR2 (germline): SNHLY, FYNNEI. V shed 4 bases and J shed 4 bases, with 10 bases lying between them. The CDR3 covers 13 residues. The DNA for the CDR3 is TGTGCCAGCAGTGTGGGGTATAGAGAGACCCAGTACTTC. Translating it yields CASSVGYRETQYF.

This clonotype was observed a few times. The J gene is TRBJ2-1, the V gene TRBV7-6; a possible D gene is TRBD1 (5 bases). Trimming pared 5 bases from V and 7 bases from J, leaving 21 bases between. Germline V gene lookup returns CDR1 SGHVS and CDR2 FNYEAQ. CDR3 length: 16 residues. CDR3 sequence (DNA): TGTGCCAGCAGCCTACCTGGACACGTCGCTATGAATGAGCAGTTCTTC. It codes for CASSLPGHVAMNEQFF.

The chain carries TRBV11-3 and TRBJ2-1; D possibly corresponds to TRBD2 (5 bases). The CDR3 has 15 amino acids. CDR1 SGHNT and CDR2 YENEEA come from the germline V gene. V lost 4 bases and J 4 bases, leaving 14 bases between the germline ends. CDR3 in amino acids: CASSSGISRYNEQFF. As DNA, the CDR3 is TGTGCCAGCAGCTCGGGAATCTCGCGTTACAATGAGCAGTTCTTC.

CDR3 nucleotides: TGTGCCAGCAGCCACCCAACCGGGACTAGCGAGACCCAGTACTTC. As protein: CASSHPTGTSETQYF. The chain couples TRBV3-1 to TRBJ2-5, with 9 bases matching TRBD2. This CDR3 comprises 15 residues. The V gene's germline CDR1 is LGHDT and CDR2 YNNKEL (reference sequence). The ends lost 3 bases at V and 5 bases at J; junction bases unmatched: 7.

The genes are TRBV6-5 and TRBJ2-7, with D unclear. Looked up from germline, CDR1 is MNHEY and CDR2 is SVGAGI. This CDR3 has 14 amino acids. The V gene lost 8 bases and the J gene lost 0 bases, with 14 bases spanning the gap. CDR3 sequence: CASGRTVVSYEQYF. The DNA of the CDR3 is TGTGCCAGCGGTCGGACGGTCGTCTCCTACGAGCAGTACTTC.

CDR3 amino acids: CASSPLLGINQPQHF. CDR3 in DNA: TGTGCCAGCAGCCCGTTGCTCGGAATCAATCAGCCCCAGCATTTT. The rearrangement links TRBV7-8 to TRBJ1-5; D is uncertain. Per the germline V gene, CDR1 is SGHVS and CDR2 is FQNEAQ. Trimming took 5 bases from V and 3 from J, leaving 14 bases between them. The CDR3 runs to 15 residues.

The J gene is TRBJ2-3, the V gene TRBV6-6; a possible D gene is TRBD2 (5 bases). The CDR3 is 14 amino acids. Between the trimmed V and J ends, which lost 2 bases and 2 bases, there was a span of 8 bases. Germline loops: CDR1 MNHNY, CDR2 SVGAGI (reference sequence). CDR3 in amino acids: CASSYPGDTDTQYF. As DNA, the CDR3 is TGTGCCAGCAGTTACCCCGGGGACACAGATACGCAGTATTTT.

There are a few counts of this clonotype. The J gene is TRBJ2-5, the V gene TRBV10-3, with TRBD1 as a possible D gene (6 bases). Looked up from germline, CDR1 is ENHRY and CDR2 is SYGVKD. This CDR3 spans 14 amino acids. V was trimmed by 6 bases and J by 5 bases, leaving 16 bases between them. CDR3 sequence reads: CAIRSPGAEETQYF. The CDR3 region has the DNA TGTGCCATCAGATCCCCAGGGGCTGAGGAGACCCAGTACTTC.

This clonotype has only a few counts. The CDR3 coding sequence is TGTGCCAGTACCGAGCGGCTTCAGCGGGACAATGAGCAGTTCTTC. Protein: CASTERLQRDNEQFF. The J gene is TRBJ2-1, the V gene TRBV19; tentatively, D is TRBD2 (6 bases). V was clipped by 7 bases and J by 5 bases, with 18 bases between them. Germline CDR1 is LNHDA and CDR2 is SQIVND (reference sequence). The CDR3 contains 15 residues.